Each of the 11 T cell receptor beta chains below was sequenced from the same sample in a study of PD-1 blockade in classical Hodgkin lymphoma. Every patient was affected by relapse after autologous stem cell transplantation, while exposure to brentuximab vedotin was not uniform. Measured with immunoSEQ multiplex PCR; TCRdb has only the in-frame clones, and not every one. This sample yields nearly 25,000 clones, of which around 80% are seen a single time; 8% belongs to the top ten. The source was peripheral blood mononuclear cells (PBMCs), collected before the second cycle of nivolumab. Receptor source: a human donor with classical Hodgkin lymphoma.

The chain is built from TRBV21-1 and TRBJ2-3; TRBD2, as called in the table, went unchecked against the DNA. TRBV21-1 is deemed a pseudogene. The CDR3 is made up of 17 amino acids. CDR3 sequence reads: CASSKGRSGGSADTQYF. The DNA for the CDR3 is TGTGCCAGCAGCAAAGGGCGGAGTGGCGGGAGTGCAGATACGCAGTATTTT.

This clone appeared a single time. J is TRBJ2-1 and V is TRBV5-1; 8 bases are shared with TRBD2. The junction had 5 bases not matched to a gene; V was cut back by 0 bases and J by 0 bases. The CDR3 has 17 residues. Germline loops: CDR1 SGHRS, CDR2 YFSETQ. CDR3 sequence: CASSLVKSGGSYNEQFF. CDR3 nucleotide sequence: TGCGCCAGCAGCTTGGTTAAGAGCGGGGGCTCCTACAATGAGCAGTTCTTC.

V is TRBV28 and J is TRBJ1-1, with unresolved D. CDR3 size: 14 residues. The germline CDR1 and CDR2 sequences are MDHEN and SYDVKM. Between the trimmed V and J ends, which lost 6 bases and 5 bases, there was a span of 16 bases. CDR3: CASRDGAGETEAFF. CDR3 bases: TGTGCCAGCAGGGACGGAGCTGGGGAAACTGAAGCTTTCTTT.

The chain links TRBV5-6 to TRBJ1-2; D may be TRBD1 (6 bases). Deletions cut 2 bases from V and 4 bases from J, with 15 bases between. This CDR3 comprises 15 residues. Germline V lookup: CDR1 SGHDT, CDR2 YYEEEE. In DNA form, the CDR3 reads TGTGCCAGCAGCTTCCTCAGGGGACGGATCTATGGCTACACCTTC. This gives the protein CASSFLRGRIYGYTF.

This clone showed up just once. This chain links TRBV28 with TRBJ2-3; no firm D call. The CDR3 has 13 amino acids. CDR1 is MDHEN, CDR2 SYDVKM, per germline. Trimming took off 6 bases at V and 3 bases at J, with 10 bases between the two ends. The chain's CDR3 is CASSNLATDTQYF. CDR3 coding DNA: TGTGCCAGCAGCAACTTAGCTACAGATACGCAGTATTTT.

The V gene is TRBV11-3, the J gene TRBJ2-1; 8 positions match TRBD1. Germline CDR1 and CDR2: SGHNT and YENEEA. V was clipped by 2 bases and J by 2 bases; unmatched bases: 14. This CDR3 is built from 19 residues. The CDR3 loop reads CASSLKGLGAGGAYNEQFF. The CDR3 DNA sequence: TGTGCCAGCAGCTTAAAGGGTTTGGGTGCAGGGGGCGCCTACAATGAGCAGTTCTTC.

The genes are TRBV10-3 and TRBJ2-1; TRBD1 matches 8 bases. The ends lost 6 bases at V and 1 base at J; junction bases unmatched: 8. The germline V gene has CDR1 ENHRY and CDR2 SYGVKD. The CDR3 length is 16 residues. This CDR3 reads CAIRDRDLGSYNEQFF. CDR3 nucleotide sequence: TGTGCCATCAGGGACAGGGACCTTGGATCCTACAATGAGCAGTTCTTC.

The rearrangement links TRBV7-2 to TRBJ2-5; TRBD2 aligns across 9 bases. The CDR3 is made up of 19 amino acids. Germline V gives CDR1 SGHTA, CDR2 FQGNSA. With 2 bases clipped from V and 4 bases from J, the junction kept 17 bases outside the gene matches. The CDR3 DNA follows: TGTGCCAGCAGCTTACTAAGGGGGGGCGCGGGAGGGCCAGGAGAGACCCAGTACTTC. Amino acid sequence: CASSLLRGGAGGPGETQYF. The variable domain in full, completed from reference TRBV7-2 and TRBJ2-5, reads GAGVSQSPSNKVTEKGKDVELRCDPISGHTALYWYRQSLGQGLEFLIYFQGNSAPDKSGLPSDRFSAERTGGSVSTLTIQRTQQEDSAVYLCASSLLRGGAGGPGETQYFGPGTRLLVL.

V and J are TRBV15 and TRBJ1-1, with TRBD1 identical over 7 bases. After removal of 1 base from V and 4 bases from J, the junction contained 9 bases not matched to a gene. The CDR3 contains 16 residues. The germline gives CDR1 LNHNV, CDR2 YYDKDF (reference sequence). The CDR3 sequence is CATSRGRPPGGTEAFF. The CDR3 DNA sequence: TGTGCCACCAGCAGAGGCCGCCCCCCAGGGGGCACTGAAGCTTTCTTT.

The chain couples TRBV28 to TRBJ2-7; 7 nucleotides line up with TRBD2. V was pared by 3 bases and J by 9 bases, with 17 bases of the junction left unmatched. Germline V gene data show CDR1 as MDHEN and CDR2 as SYDVKM. This CDR3 comprises 16 residues. CDR3 in DNA: TGTGCCAGCAGTTTGGGCCCGACTAGCCTCATTCCTCTGCAGTACTTC. The encoded protein is CASSLGPTSLIPLQYF.

The chain uses TRBV5-1 and TRBJ2-3; 8 bases fit TRBD2. The germline gives CDR1 SGHRS, CDR2 YFSETQ. The CDR3 contains 15 residues. The V and J ends lost 0 bases and 4 bases, in that order; junction bases with no gene match: 4. In DNA, the CDR3 is TGCGCCAGCAGCTTGGAAGCGGGAGTAGCAGATACGCAGTATTTT. This encodes CASSLEAGVADTQYF.